The T cell receptor beta chain under discussion was sequenced for a study of blood T cell repertoires in COVID-19. Categorization into cohorts depended on clinical history that participants reported. V lost 10 bases, J lost 11 bases, and 17 bases lay in between. The CDR3 loop spans 11 amino acids. Sequenced by immunoSEQ multiplex PCR; TCRdb stores in-frame clones only, minus some. The sample yields some 300,000 clones, just over 85% seen once. V is TRBV12-3 or TRBV12-4 and J is TRBJ2-5, with a possible D match to TRBD1 (5 bases). The source of this sequence is a man aged 25-45 years who had recovered from COVID-19. The specimen was PBMCs or T cells enriched from blood (not recorded which). The CDR3 DNA follows: TGTGCCATCACCAGAAGGGGAACTCAGTACTTC. The encoded protein is CAITRRGTQYF.